This T cell receptor beta chain was found in a study of cytomegalovirus exposure and HLA in healthy donors. Study-wide results and limits: An analysis was carried out later, and it reportedly showed fewer N-insertions in an Asian-associated ancestry cluster than the approximately 700-donor mean. Follow-up analysis later connected one missense variant in DCLRE1C with trimming of TCR beta V- and J-genes.

As regards this clone: Its antigen is still unknown.

The PCR made use of 60 Vbeta and 13 Jbeta primers. Here immunoSEQ multiplex PCR was the method, and the copy in TCRdb shows in-frame clones only, minus some. In the table there are around 67,000 clones, around 67% of which are singletons. Each of the donors was a healthy bone marrow donor. Nominally healthy donors provided the samples, though records likely missed some immune exposures. This CDR3 is built from 15 residues. Germline assignment: CDR1 ENHRY and CDR2 SYGVKD. J lost 5 bases, V lost 7 bases, and 7 bases had no gene match. The receptor comes from a woman under 40 in good health and CMV-seronegative. Source material: PBMCs. The J gene is TRBJ2-1, the V gene TRBV10-3, with 11 positions matching TRBD2. The CDR3, as DNA: TGTGCCATCACCTCCGGGACTAGCGGACACAATGAGCAGTTCTTC. The encoded protein is CAITSGTSGHNEQFF.